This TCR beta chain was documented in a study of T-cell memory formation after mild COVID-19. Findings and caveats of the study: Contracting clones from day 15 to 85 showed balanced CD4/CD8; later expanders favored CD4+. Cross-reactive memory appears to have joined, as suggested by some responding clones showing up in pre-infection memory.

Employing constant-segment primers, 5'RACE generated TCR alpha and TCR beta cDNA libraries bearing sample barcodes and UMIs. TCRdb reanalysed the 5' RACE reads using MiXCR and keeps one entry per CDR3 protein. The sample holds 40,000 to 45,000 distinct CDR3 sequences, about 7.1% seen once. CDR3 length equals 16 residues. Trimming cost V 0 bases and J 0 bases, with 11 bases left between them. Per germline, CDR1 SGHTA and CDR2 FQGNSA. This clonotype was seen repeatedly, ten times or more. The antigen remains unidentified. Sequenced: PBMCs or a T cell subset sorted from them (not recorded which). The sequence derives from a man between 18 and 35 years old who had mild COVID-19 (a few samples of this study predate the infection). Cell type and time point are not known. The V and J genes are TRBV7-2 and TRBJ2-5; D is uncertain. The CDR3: CASSLAHSLYQETQYF. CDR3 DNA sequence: TGTGCCAGCAGCTTAGCCCACTCCCTGTACCAAGAGACCCAGTACTTC.